The clone carrying this T cell receptor (beta chain) was detected a few times. The V gene lost 4 bases and the J gene lost 5 bases, with 21 bases spanning the gap. The germline V gene has CDR1 SEHNR and CDR2 FQNEAQ (reference sequence). The CDR3 consists of 17 residues. Data came from immunoSEQ multiplex PCR; TCRdb stores just in-frame clones and leaves some out. The data hold approximately 450,000 clones, with about nine tenths observed a single time. The data derive from a study of Ad26.COV2.S vaccination and SARS-CoV-2 variants. As to treatment: 15 to 20 received Ad26.COV2.S at low or high dose, single or two shots; a few received placebo; per-sample allocation not given. Repertoires come from day 63 after the first vaccine or placebo injection.

The receptor comes from a person between 18 and 65 years old who received the Ad26.COV2.S COVID-19 vaccine or a placebo. This chain links TRBV7-9 with TRBJ1-5; the D gene is possibly TRBD1 (5 bases). This material consisted of peripheral blood, taken in a trial of Ad26.COV2.S vaccine versus placebo. In nucleotides, the CDR3 is TGTGCCAGCAGCTCCGCAGCGGGGGAGGATTGGGATCAGCCCCAGCATTTT. This encodes CASSSAAGEDWDQPQHF.